This TCR beta chain was found in a study of blood T cells in healthy people across ages. A second PCR of roughly 7 to 11 cycles used a sample-barcoded 5' primer and a J-beta primer mix. The template-switch adaptor was a 5' adaptor with 12 random nucleotides. It tagged each cDNA molecule. TCRdb ran MiXCR on the 5' RACE reads and lists one entry per CDR3 protein. The table records under 700,000 distinct CDR3 sequences, 24% of them present only once. The amount of total RNA extracted per sample was at least 5 micrograms. CDR3 length: 14 residues. V dropped 7 bases and J dropped 5; count of bases not matched to a gene: 8. The V gene's germline CDR1 is SQVTM and CDR2 ANQGSEA. The sample was also reused in another study, on T cells of mothers and their children.

What was sequenced was blood. The receptor was isolated from a boy under 18 in good health. The rearrangement links TRBV29-1 to TRBJ1-6; 7 bases agree with TRBD1. The CDR3 loop is CSADRRGHNSPLHF. For the CDR3, the DNA is TGCAGCGCTGACCGGAGGGGGCATAATTCACCCCTCCACTTT.